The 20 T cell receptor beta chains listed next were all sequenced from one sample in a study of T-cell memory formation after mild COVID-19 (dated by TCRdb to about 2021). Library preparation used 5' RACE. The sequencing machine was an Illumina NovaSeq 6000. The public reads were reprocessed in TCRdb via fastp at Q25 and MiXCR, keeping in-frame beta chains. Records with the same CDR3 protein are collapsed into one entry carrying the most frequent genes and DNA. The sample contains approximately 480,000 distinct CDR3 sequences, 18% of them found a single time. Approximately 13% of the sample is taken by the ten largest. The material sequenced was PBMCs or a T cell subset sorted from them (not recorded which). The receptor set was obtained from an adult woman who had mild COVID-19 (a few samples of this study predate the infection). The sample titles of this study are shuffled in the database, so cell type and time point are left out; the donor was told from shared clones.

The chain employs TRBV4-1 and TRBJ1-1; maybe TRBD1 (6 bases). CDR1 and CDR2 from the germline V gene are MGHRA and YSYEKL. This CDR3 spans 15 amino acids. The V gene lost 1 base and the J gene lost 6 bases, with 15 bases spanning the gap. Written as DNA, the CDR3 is TGCGCCAGCAGCCAAGTCTCTTCCAGGGGCGCTGAAGCTTTCTTT. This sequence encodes CASSQVSSRGAEAFF.

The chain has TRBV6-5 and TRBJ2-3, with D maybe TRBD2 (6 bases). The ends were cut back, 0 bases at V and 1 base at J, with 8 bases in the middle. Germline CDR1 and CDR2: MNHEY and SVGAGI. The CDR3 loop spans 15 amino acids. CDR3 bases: TGTGCCAGCAGTTACTCTTCTAGCGGCACAGATACGCAGTATTTT. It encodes CASSYSSSGTDTQYF.

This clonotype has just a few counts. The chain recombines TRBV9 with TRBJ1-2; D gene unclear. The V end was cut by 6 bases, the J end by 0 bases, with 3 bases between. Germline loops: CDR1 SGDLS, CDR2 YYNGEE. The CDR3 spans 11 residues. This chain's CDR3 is CASTANYGYTF. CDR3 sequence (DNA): TGTGCCAGCACAGCTAACTATGGCTACACCTTC.

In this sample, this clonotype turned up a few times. CDR3 loop: CSVAGAGMNTEAFF. CDR3 coding DNA: TGCAGCGTTGCGGGGGCGGGAATGAACACTGAAGCTTTCTTT. The chain employs TRBV29-1 and TRBJ1-1; D might be TRBD1 (6 bases). Germline assignment: CDR1 SQVTM and CDR2 ANQGSEA. The CDR3 has 14 residues. Trimming removed 4 bases at V and 0 bases at J, with 12 bases between.

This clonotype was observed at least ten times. CDR3 sequence reads: CASSMGGDYNEQFF. The CDR3 DNA follows: TGTGCCAGTAGTATGGGCGGGGACTACAATGAGCAGTTCTTC. This chain joins TRBV19 and TRBJ2-1, with D maybe TRBD2 (6 bases). The CDR3 consists of 14 residues. Trimming removed 3 bases at V and 3 bases at J, with 9 bases between. Germline V gene sequence: CDR1 LNHDA, CDR2 SQIVND (reference sequence).

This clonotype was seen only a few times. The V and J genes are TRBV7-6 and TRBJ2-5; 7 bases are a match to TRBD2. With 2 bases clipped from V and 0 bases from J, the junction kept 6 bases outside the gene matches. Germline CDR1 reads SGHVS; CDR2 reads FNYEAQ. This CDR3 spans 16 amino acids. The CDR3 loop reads CASSLSLAVYQETQYF. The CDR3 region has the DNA TGTGCCAGCAGCTTAAGCCTAGCGGTTTACCAAGAGACCCAGTACTTC.

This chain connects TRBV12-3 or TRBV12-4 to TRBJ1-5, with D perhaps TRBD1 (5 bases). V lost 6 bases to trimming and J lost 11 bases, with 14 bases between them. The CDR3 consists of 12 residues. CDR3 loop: CASSLGRQAQHF. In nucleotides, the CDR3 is TGTGCCAGCAGCCTGGGGCGACAAGCCCAGCATTTT.

The CDR3 nucleotides read TGTGCCAGCAGCCGGACAGGGGGAAGGGCGGGAGGACTCTACAATGAGCAGTTCTTC. It is translated as CASSRTGGRAGGLYNEQFF. This chain connects TRBV6-4 to TRBJ2-1; TRBD1 matches 10 bases. Germline trimming cut 6 bases from V and 3 bases from J; bases unmatched to any gene: 17. The V gene's germline CDR1 is MRHNA and CDR2 SNTAGT. The CDR3 length is 19 residues.

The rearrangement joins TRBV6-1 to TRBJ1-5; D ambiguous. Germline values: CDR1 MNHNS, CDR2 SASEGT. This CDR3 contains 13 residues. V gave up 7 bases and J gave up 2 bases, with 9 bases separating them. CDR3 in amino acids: CASTGYGNQPQHF. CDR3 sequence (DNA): TGTGCCAGCACGGGGTACGGCAATCAGCCCCAGCATTTT.

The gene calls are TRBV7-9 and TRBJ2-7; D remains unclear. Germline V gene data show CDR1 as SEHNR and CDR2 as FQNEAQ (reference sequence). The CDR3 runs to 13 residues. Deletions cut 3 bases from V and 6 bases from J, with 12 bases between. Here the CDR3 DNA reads TGTGCCAGCAGCTTCGCAGGTCCTGTCGAGCAGTACTTC. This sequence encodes CASSFAGPVEQYF.

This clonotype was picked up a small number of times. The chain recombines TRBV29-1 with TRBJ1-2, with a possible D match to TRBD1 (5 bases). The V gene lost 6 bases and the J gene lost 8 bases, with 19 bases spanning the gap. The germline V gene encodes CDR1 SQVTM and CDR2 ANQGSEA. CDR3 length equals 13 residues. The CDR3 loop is CSVTGTSLGGYTF. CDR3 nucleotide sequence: TGCAGCGTAACCGGGACCTCCCTCGGGGGCTACACCTTC.

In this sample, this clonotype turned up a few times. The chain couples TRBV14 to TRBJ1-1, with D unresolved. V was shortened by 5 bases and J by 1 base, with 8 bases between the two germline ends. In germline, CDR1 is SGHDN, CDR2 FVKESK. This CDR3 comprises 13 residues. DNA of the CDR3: TGTGCCAGCAGCTCCCTGAAGAACACTGAAGCTTTCTTT. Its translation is CASSSLKNTEAFF.

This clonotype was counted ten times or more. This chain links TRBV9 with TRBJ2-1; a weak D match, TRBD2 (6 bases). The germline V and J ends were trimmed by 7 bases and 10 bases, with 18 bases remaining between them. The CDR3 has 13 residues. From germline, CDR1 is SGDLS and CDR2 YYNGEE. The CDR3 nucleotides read TGTGCCAGCTTATCCCCCGGGGGTCACGAGCAGTTCTTC. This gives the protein CASLSPGGHEQFF.

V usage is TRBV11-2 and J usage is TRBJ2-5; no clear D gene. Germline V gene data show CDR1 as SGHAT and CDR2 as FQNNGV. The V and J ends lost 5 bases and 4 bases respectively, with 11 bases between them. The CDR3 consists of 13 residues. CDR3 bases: TGTGCCAGCAGCCGCGTGGTAGGAGAGACCCAGTACTTC. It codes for CASSRVVGETQYF.

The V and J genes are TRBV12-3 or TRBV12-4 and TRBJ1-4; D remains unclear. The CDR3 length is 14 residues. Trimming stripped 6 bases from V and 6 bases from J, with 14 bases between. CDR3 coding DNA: TGTGCCAGCAGGGGCCCCGGGTATGATGAAAAACTGTTTTTT. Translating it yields CASRGPGYDEKLFF.

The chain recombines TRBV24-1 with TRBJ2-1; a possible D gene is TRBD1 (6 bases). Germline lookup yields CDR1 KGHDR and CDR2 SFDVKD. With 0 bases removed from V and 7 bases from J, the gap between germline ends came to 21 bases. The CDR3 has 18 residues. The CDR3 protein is CATSDLHRPGHPRNEQFF. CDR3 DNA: TGTGCCACCAGTGATTTGCATAGACCGGGACACCCTAGGAATGAGCAGTTCTTC.

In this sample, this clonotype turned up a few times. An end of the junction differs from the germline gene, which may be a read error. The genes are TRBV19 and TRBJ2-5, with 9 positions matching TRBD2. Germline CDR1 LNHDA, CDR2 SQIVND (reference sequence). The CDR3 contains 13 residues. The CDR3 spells CASKASGEETQYF. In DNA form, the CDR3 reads TGTGCGAGTAAGGCTAGCGGGGAAGAGACCCAGTACTTC.

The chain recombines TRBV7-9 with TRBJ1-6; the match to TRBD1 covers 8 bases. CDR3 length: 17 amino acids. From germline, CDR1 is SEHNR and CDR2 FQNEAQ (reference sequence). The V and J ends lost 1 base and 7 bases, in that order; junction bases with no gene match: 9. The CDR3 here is CASSLGMTGEGNSPLHF. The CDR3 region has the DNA TGTGCCAGCAGCTTAGGGATGACAGGGGAAGGGAATTCACCCCTCCACTTT.

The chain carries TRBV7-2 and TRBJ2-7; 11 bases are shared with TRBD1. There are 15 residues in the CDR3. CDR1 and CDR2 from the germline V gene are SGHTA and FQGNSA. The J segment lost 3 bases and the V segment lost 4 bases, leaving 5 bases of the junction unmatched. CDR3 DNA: TGTGCCAGCAGCTCCAGGACAGGGGGCGACTACGAGCAGTACTTC. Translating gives CASSSRTGGDYEQYF.

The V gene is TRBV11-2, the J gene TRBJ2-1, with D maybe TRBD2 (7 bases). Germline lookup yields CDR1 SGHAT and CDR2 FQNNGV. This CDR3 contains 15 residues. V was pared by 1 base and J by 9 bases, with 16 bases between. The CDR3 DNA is TGTGCCAGCAGCTTAGGATCGGGGGGCCGTTTTGAGCAGTTCTTC. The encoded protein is CASSLGSGGRFEQFF.